Listed here are 19 T cell receptor beta chains from one sample, sequenced in a study of T cells expressing NK-cell markers. TCRdb reprocessed the 5' RACE reads, keeping one entry per CDR3 protein, no DNA. Found here are 550,000 to 600,000 distinct CDR3 sequences; the top ten clones hold approximately 3.6%. Input material: blood T cells: a sorted CD56 or NKG2C T cell subset, CD4+ or CD8+ T cells, or bulk PBMC T cells (not recorded which). The receptors here all came from a man aged 18 to 35 in good health.

The chain carries TRBV10-3 and TRBJ2-2. CDR1 and CDR2 from the germline V gene are ENHRY and SYGVKD. This CDR3 has 17 residues. CDR3 loop: CAISESFSAPNTGELFF.

The chain carries TRBV3-1 and TRBJ2-5; TCRdb gives TRBD2 as the D gene, but with no DNA this cannot be confirmed. The CDR3 is made up of 13 amino acids. Per the germline V gene, CDR1 is LGHDT and CDR2 is YNNKEL (reference sequence). CDR3 protein: CASRLAGLETQYF.

This rearrangement joins TRBV12-3 or TRBV12-4 to TRBJ2-3. The CDR3 totals 11 residues. CDR3 in amino acids: CASSNTYTQYF.

CDR3 loop: CSASAQGAIDGYTF. V is TRBV20-1 and J is TRBJ1-2; TCRdb outputs TRBD1, but without DNA this stays unchecked. Germline CDR1 and CDR2: DFQATT and SNEGSKA (reference sequence). The CDR3 extends over 14 amino acids.

V is TRBV24-1 and J is TRBJ1-2; the TCRdb D gene call, TRBD1, has no DNA to confirm it. CDR1 is KGHDR and CDR2 is SFDVKD in the germline V gene. The CDR3 covers 16 residues. Here the CDR3 reads CATSDPGQGAKSGYTF.

The genes are TRBV15 and TRBJ2-2. Germline CDR1 and CDR2: LNHNV and YYDKDF (reference sequence). This CDR3 contains 15 residues. CDR3 residues: CATELSVANTGELFF.

The J gene is TRBJ2-3, the V gene TRBV29-1; absent DNA, TCRdb's TRBD1 call cannot be checked. The CDR3 spans 14 residues. CDR1 is SQVTM and CDR2 is ANQGSEA in the germline V gene. The CDR3 region is CSYGRLSGTDTQYF.

The chain uses TRBV11-1 and TRBJ1-1; TCRdb gives TRBD1 as the D gene, but with no DNA this cannot be confirmed. CDR3 size: 13 residues. Germline CDR1 SGHAT, CDR2 FQDESV (reference sequence). The chain's CDR3 is CASSHRGSTEAFF.

The rearrangement links TRBV5-1 to TRBJ2-1; as DNA is missing, the TRBD2 call by TCRdb cannot be tested. In germline, CDR1 is SGHRS, CDR2 YFSETQ. The CDR3 is made up of 15 amino acids. The CDR3 loop reads CASSLSSGSLNEQFF.

The rearrangement links TRBV20-1 to TRBJ2-1; TCRdb proposes TRBD2, but this gene call is untestable without DNA. The CDR3 sequence is 16 residues long. Germline lookup yields CDR1 DFQATT and CDR2 SNEGSKA (reference sequence). CDR3: CSAKPFLAGGYNEQFF.

V usage is TRBV9 and J usage is TRBJ2-7; TCRdb reports TRBD2, a call that lacks DNA to check it against. The CDR3 sequence is 14 residues long. Per the germline V gene, CDR1 is SGDLS and CDR2 is YYNGEE. CDR3 residues: CASSRTSFTYEQYF.

This chain links TRBV4-3 with TRBJ2-3; the D call from TCRdb, TRBD1, cannot be confirmed without DNA. This CDR3 comprises 14 residues. In germline, CDR1 is LGHNA, CDR2 YSLEER. CDR3 amino acids: CASSQGPGSVTQYF.

CDR3 region: CASSWTEGNTEAFF. The chain recombines TRBV7-2 with TRBJ1-1. The germline gives CDR1 SGHTA, CDR2 FQGNSA. The CDR3 loop spans 14 amino acids.

The chain combines TRBV25-1 with TRBJ1-1; TCRdb picks TRBD1, but there is no DNA to check that call. The CDR3 sequence is 15 residues long. The germline CDR1 and CDR2 sequences are MGHDK and SYGVNS. CDR3 amino acids: CASSAMGDRGTEAFF.

The V and J genes are TRBV15 and TRBJ2-3; TCRdb picks TRBD2, but there is no DNA to check that call. This CDR3 contains 16 residues. Germline CDR1 is LNHNV and CDR2 is YYDKDF (reference sequence). CDR3 residues: CATSPEGTKSTDTQYF.

The CDR3 spells CASSPAGGGDEQFF. The V and J genes are TRBV7-6 and TRBJ2-1; without DNA, the TCRdb call of TRBD2 cannot be checked. CDR1 and CDR2 from the germline V gene are SGHVS and FNYEAQ. The CDR3 has 14 amino acids.

The rearrangement uses TRBV3-1 and TRBJ2-1. Germline assignment: CDR1 LGHDT and CDR2 YNNKEL (reference sequence). This CDR3 has 19 residues. CDR3 amino acids: CASSQVEIKPGSSYNEQFF.

The chain joins TRBV6-4 to TRBJ1-1. This CDR3 spans 15 amino acids. Germline CDR1 MRHNA, CDR2 SNTAGT. CDR3 region: CASSDWPVPVWEAFF.

V usage is TRBV5-6 and J usage is TRBJ2-1; the D call of TRBD1 rests on TCRdb alone, since no DNA is present to check it. CDR1 is SGHDT, CDR2 YYEEEE, per germline. This CDR3 is 15 amino acids long. CDR3 residues: CASRHRGRKLNEQFF.